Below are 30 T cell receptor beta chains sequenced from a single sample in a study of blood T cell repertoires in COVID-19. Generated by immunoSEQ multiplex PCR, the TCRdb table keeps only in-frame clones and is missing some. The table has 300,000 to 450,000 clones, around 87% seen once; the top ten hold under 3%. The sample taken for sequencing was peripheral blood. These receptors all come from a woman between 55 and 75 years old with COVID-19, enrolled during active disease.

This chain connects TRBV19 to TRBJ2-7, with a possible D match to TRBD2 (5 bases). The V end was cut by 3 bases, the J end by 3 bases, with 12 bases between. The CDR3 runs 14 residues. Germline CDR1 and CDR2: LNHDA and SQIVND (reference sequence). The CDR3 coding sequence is TGTGCCAGTAGTATGGGCGACGGACTCTACGAGCAGTACTTC. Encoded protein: CASSMGDGLYEQYF.

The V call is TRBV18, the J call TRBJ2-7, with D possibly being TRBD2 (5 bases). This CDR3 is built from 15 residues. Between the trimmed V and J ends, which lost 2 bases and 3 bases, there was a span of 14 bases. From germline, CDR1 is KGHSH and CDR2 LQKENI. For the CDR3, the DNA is TGTGCCAGCTCACCAGGTGGGAGACCTTACTACGAGCAGTACTTC. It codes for CASSPGGRPYYEQYF.

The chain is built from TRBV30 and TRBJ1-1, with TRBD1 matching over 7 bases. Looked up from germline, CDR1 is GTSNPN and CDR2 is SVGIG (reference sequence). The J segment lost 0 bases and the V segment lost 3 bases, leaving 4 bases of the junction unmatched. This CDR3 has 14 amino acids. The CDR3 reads CAWSRDSLNTEAFF. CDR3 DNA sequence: TGTGCCTGGAGCCGGGACAGCTTGAACACTGAAGCTTTCTTT.

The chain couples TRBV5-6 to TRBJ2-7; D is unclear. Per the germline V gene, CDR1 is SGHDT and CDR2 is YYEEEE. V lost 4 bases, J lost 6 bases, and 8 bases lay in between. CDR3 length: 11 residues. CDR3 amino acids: CASSIISEQYF. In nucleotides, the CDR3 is TGTGCCAGCAGCATAATTAGCGAGCAGTACTTC.

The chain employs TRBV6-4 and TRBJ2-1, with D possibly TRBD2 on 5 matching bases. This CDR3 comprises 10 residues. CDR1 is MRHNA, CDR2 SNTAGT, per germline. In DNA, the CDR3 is TGTGTCGAGCCGAGGGATGAGCAGTTCTTC. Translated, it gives CVEPRDEQFF.

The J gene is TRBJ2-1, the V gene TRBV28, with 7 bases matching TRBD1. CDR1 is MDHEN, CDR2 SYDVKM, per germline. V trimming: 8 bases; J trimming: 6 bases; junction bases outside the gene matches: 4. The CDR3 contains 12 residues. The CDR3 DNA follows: TGTGCCAGCGGGACAGAGTTCAATGAGCAGTTCTTC. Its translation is CASGTEFNEQFF.

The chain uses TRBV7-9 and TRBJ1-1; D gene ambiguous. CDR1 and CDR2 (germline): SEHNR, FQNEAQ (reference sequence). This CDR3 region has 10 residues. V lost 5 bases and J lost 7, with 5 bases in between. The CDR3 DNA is TGTGCCAGCAGCACCTATGAAGCTTTCTTT. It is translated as CASSTYEAFF.

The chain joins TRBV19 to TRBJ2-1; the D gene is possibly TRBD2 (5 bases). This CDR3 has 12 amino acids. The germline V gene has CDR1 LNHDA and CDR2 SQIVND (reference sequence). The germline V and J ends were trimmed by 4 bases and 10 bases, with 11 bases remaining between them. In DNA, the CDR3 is TGTGCCAGTAGTACCGGGGTTTACGAGCAGTTCTTC. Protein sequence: CASSTGVYEQFF.

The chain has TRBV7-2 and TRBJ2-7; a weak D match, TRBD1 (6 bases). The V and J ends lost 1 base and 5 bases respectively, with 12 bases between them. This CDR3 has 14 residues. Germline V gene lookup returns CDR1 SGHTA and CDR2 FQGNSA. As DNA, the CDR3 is TGTGCCAGCAGCTTAGTAAGGGGGTTGAACGAGCAGTACTTC. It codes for CASSLVRGLNEQYF.

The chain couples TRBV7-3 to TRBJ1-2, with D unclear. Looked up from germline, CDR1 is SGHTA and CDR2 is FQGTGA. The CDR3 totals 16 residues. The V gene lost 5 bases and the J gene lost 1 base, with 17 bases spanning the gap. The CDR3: CASSPFKASNNYGYTF. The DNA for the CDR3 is TGTGCCAGCAGCCCATTTAAAGCGTCCAATAACTATGGCTACACCTTC.

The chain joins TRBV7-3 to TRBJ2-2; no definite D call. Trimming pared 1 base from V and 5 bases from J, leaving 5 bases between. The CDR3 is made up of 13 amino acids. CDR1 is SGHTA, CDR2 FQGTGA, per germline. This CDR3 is CASSLSTTGELFF. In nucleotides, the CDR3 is TGTGCCAGCAGCTTAAGTACAACCGGGGAGCTGTTTTTT.

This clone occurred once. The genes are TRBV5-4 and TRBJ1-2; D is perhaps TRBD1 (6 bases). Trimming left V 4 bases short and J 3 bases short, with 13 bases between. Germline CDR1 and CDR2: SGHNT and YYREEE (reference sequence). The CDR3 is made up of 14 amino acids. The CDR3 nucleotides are TGTGCCAGCAGCCCTCCTGGACAGCACTATGGCTACACCTTC. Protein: CASSPPGQHYGYTF.

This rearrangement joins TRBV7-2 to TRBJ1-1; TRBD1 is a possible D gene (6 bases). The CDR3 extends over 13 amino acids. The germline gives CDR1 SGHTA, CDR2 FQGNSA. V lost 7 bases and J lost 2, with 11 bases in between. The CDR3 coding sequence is TGTGCCAGCACCTGGACAGTAAACACTGAAGCTTTCTTT. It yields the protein CASTWTVNTEAFF. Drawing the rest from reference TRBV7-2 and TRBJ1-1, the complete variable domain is GAGVSQSPSNKVTEKGKDVELRCDPISGHTALYWYRQSLGQGLEFLIYFQGNSAPDKSGLPSDRFSAERTGGSVSTLTIQRTQQEDSAVYLCASTWTVNTEAFFGQGTRLTVV.

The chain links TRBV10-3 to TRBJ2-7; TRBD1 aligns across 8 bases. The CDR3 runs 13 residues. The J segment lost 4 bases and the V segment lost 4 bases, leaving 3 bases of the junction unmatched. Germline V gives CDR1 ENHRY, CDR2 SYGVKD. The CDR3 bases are TGTGCCATCAGTGGGACAGGGTTATACGAGCAGTACTTC. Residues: CAISGTGLYEQYF.

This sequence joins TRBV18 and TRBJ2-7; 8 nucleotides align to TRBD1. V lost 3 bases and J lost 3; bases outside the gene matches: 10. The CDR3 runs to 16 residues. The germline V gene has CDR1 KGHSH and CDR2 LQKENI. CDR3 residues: CASSPGWQGAHYEQYF. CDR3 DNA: TGTGCCAGCTCACCGGGATGGCAGGGGGCTCACTACGAGCAGTACTTC.

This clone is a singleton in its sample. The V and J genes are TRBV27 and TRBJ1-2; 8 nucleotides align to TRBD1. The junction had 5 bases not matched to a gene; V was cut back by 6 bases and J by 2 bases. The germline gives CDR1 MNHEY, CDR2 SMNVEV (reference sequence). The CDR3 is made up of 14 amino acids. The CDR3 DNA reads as TGTGCCAGCAGGAAGGACAGGGTAAACTATGGCTACACCTTC. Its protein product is CASRKDRVNYGYTF.

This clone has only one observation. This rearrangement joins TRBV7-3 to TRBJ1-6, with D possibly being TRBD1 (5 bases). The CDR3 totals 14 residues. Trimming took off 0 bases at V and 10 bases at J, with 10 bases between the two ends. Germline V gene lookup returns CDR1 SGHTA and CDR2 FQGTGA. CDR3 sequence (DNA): TGTGCCAGCAGCTTAACTTCCCGGGGGTCACCCCTCCACTTT. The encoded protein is CASSLTSRGSPLHF. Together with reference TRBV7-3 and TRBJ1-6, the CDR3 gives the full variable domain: GAGVSQTPSNKVTEKGKYVELRCDPISGHTALYWYRQSLGQGPEFLIYFQGTGAADDSGLPNDRFFAVRPEGSVSTLKIQRTERGDSAVYLCASSLTSRGSPLHFGNGTRLTVT.

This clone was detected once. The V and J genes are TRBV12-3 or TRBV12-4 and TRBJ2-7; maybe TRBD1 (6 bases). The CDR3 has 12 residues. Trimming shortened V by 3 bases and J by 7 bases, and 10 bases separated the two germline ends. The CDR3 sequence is CASSLTRGEQYF. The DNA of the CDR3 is TGTGCCAGCAGTTTGACAAGGGGGGAGCAGTACTTC.

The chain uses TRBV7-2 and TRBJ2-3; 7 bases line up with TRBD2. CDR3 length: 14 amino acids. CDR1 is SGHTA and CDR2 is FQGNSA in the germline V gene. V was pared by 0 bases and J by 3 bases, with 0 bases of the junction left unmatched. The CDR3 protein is CASSLARGTDTQYF. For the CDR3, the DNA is TGTGCCAGCAGCTTAGCGCGGGGGACAGATACGCAGTATTTT.

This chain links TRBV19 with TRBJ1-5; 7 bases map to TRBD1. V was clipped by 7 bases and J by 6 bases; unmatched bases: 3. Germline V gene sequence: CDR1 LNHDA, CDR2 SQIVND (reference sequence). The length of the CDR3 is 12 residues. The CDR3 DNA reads TGTGCCAGTACGAGGGGGCTTCAGCCCCAGCATTTT. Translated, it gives CASTRGLQPQHF.

As DNA, the CDR3 is TGTGCCACCAGTGACTCGGACAGGGGAGTAGGCAATCAGCCCCAGCATTTT. Its translation is CATSDSDRGVGNQPQHF. The chain uses TRBV24-1 and TRBJ1-5; 9 bases are a match to TRBD1. The germline V gene encodes CDR1 KGHDR and CDR2 SFDVKD. The CDR3 is made up of 17 amino acids. V trimming: 4 bases; J trimming: 2 bases; junction bases outside the gene matches: 8.

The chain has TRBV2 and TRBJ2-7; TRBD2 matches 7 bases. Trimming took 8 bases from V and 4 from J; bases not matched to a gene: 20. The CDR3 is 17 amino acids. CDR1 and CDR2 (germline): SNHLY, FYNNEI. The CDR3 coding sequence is TGTGCCAGCTCGAAACCTATGACTAGCCTCGATCCTTACGAGCAGTACTTC. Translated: CASSKPMTSLDPYEQYF. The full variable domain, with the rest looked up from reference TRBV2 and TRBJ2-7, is EPEVTQTPSHQVTQMGQEVILRCVPISNHLYFYWYRQILGQKVEFLVSFYNNEISEKSEIFDDQFSVERPDGSNFTLKIRSTKLEDSAMYFCASSKPMTSLDPYEQYFGPGTRLTVT.

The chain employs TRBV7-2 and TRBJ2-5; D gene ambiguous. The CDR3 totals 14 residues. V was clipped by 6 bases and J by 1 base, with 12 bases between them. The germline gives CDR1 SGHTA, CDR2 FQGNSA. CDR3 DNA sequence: TGTGCCAGCAGTCTTAGCAGTGGCCAAGAGACCCAGTACTTC. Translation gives CASSLSSGQETQYF.

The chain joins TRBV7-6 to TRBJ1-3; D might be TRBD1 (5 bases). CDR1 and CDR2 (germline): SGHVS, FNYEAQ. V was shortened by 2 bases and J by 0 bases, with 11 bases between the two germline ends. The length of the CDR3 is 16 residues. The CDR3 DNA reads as TGTGCCAGCAGCTTATTCGACAGCACCTCTGGAAACACCATATATTTT. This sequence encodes CASSLFDSTSGNTIYF.

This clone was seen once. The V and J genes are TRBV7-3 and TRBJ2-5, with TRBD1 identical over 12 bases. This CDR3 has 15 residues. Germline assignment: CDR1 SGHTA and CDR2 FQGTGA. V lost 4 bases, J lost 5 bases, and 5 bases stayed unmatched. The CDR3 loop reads CASSSGQGALETQYF. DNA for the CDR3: TGTGCCAGCAGCTCGGGACAGGGGGCTTTGGAGACCCAGTACTTC.

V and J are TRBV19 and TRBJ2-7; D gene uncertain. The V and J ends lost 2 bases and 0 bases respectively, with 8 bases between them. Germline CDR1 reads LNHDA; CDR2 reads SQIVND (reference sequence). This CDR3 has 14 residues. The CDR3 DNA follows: TGTGCCAGTAGTATAAGTGGGCACTCCTACGAGCAGTACTTC. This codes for CASSISGHSYEQYF.

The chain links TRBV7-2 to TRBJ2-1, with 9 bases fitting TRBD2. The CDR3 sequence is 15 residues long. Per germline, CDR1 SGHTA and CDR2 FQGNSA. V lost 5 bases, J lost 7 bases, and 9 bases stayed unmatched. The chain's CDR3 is CASSPQRGVRNEQFF. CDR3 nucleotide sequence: TGTGCCAGCAGCCCTCAGCGGGGGGTCAGGAATGAGCAGTTCTTC.

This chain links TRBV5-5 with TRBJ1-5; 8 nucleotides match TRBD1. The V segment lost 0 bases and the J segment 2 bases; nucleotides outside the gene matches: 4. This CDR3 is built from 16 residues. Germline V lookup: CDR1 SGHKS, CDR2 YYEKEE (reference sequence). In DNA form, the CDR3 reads TGTGCCAGCAGCTTGGCTGGACAGGGAGGCAATCAGCCCCAGCATTTT. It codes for CASSLAGQGGNQPQHF.

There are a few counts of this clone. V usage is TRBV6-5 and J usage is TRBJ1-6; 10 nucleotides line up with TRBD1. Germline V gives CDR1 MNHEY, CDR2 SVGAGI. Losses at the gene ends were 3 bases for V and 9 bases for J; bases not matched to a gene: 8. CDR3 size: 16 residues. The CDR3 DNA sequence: TGTGCCAGCAGTTATCTGGGACAGGGGTCGGGTTCACCCCTCCACTTT. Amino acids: CASSYLGQGSGSPLHF.

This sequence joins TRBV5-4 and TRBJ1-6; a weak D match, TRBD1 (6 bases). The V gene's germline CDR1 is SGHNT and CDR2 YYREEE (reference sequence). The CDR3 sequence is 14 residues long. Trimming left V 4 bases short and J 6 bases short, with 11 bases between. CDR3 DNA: TGTGCCAGCAGCCCGCGGACAGCTAATTCACCCCTCCACTTT. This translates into CASSPRTANSPLHF.